The 28 T cell receptor beta chains below come from one sample, sequenced in a study of cytomegalovirus exposure and HLA in healthy donors. The repertoire was sequenced with immunoSEQ multiplex PCR; TCRdb's copy has only in-frame clones and lacks some. The sample lists roughly 48,000 clones; about 90% were seen once. The sequencing sample was made of PBMCs. Receptors originate from a woman in her thirties in good health and CMV-seronegative.

The DNA of the CDR3 is TGCGCCAGCAGCCAAGAAGACACCTTCCAAGAGACCCAGTACTTC. Its protein is CASSQEDTFQETQYF. The chain has TRBV4-1 and TRBJ2-5; D unclear. Germline CDR1 MGHRA, CDR2 YSYEKL. V lost 0 bases and J 1 base, leaving 9 bases between the germline ends. The CDR3 is made up of 15 amino acids.

V gene TRBV9 combines with J gene TRBJ2-2; tentative D call: TRBD1 (5 bases). V was clipped by 5 bases and J by 5 bases, with 19 bases between them. The CDR3 contains 16 residues. The germline V gene has CDR1 SGDLS and CDR2 YYNGEE. In DNA, the CDR3 is TGTGCCAGCAGTCCCCAGGACCAGGGTGTGACCGGGGAGCTGTTTTTT. It specifies CASSPQDQGVTGELFF.

The genes are TRBV11-2 and TRBJ2-1; weak D call: TRBD2 (5 bases). V lost 1 base and J lost 0, with 16 bases in between. Germline-derived CDR1 and CDR2 are SGHAT and FQNNGV. This CDR3 is built from 18 residues. CDR3 nucleotide sequence: TGTGCCAGCAGCTTAGTTGTAGGCGGAGGCGGCTCCTACAATGAGCAGTTCTTC. This gives the protein CASSLVVGGGGSYNEQFF.

In its sample, this clone was seen once. The chain carries TRBV28 and TRBJ2-6; D may be TRBD1 (6 bases). The CDR3 runs to 15 residues. Germline-derived CDR1 and CDR2 are MDHEN and SYDVKM. The V and J ends lost 6 bases and 1 base respectively, with 10 bases between them. DNA of the CDR3: TGTGCCAGCAGCCCCCAGGGGTCTGGGGCCAACGTCCTGACTTTC. Translation gives CASSPQGSGANVLTF.

The genes are TRBV15 and TRBJ2-7, with D tentatively TRBD2 (6 bases). V lost 4 bases, J lost 0 bases, and 7 bases lay in between. CDR3 length: 13 amino acids. The germline gives CDR1 LNHNV, CDR2 YYDKDF (reference sequence). The CDR3 nucleotides are TGTGCCACCAGCATCGGGAGCTCCTACGAGCAGTACTTC. It codes for CATSIGSSYEQYF. The full variable domain, its missing parts supplied by reference TRBV15 and TRBJ2-7, is DAMVIQNPRYQVTQFGKPVTLSCSQTLNHNVMYWYQQKSSQAPKLLFHYYDKDFNNEADTPDNFQSRRPNTSFCFLDIRSPGLGDTAMYLCATSIGSSYEQYFGPGTRLTVT.

The gene calls are TRBV28 and TRBJ2-2, with TRBD1 matching 10 bases. This CDR3 region has 15 residues. With V trimmed by 6 bases and J by 9 bases, 10 bases remained unmatched. The germline CDR1 and CDR2 sequences are MDHEN and SYDVKM. CDR3 amino acids: CASRRLGTGARELFF. The CDR3 nucleotides read TGTGCCAGCAGGCGCCTCGGGACAGGGGCCCGGGAGCTGTTTTTT.

V is TRBV5-4 and J is TRBJ2-3; D perhaps matches TRBD1 (5 bases). CDR1 is SGHNT, CDR2 YYREEE, per germline (reference sequence). This CDR3 spans 15 amino acids. The V end lost 0 bases, the J end lost 6 bases, and 14 bases lay between the germline ends. The CDR3 loop is CASSLASVRGDTQYF. The CDR3 nucleotides are TGTGCCAGCAGCTTGGCCAGTGTAAGGGGCGATACGCAGTATTTT.

This chain joins TRBV9 and TRBJ1-2; 9 bases align to TRBD1. The trim removed 4 bases at V and 5 bases at J, leaving 6 bases unmatched. The CDR3 has 14 amino acids. Germline values: CDR1 SGDLS, CDR2 YYNGEE. The CDR3 DNA reads as TGTGCCAGCAGCACAACAGGGGGCGCTTATGGCTACACCTTC. Translation gives CASSTTGGAYGYTF.

The chain combines TRBV28 with TRBJ1-1, with D tentatively TRBD1 (6 bases). This CDR3 has 15 residues. Trimming took off 3 bases at V and 5 bases at J, with 16 bases between the two ends. CDR1 is MDHEN and CDR2 is SYDVKM in the germline V gene. CDR3 sequence (DNA): TGTGCCAGCAGTTTGACACAGGGAGGGAAGACTGAAGCTTTCTTT. This gives the protein CASSLTQGGKTEAFF.

This clone was observed a single time. At one end, the junction sequence differs from germline, possibly due to a read error. The genes are TRBV7-2 and TRBJ2-1, with TRBD2 matching 8 bases. The germline V gene has CDR1 SGHTA and CDR2 FQGNSA. The CDR3 sequence is 12 residues long. In DNA, the CDR3 is TGTGCCAGCAGCTTCCCCGGGACTAGTTTCCTCTTC. Protein sequence: CASSFPGTSFLF.

The rearrangement joins TRBV5-1 to TRBJ2-5, with a weak D call TRBD2 (5 bases). This CDR3 region has 15 residues. Trimming took off 3 bases at V and 5 bases at J, with 17 bases between the two ends. Germline CDR1 is SGHRS and CDR2 is YFSETQ. The CDR3 spells CASSSGGRVAETQYF. In DNA, the CDR3 is TGCGCCAGCAGCTCAGGAGGTAGGGTGGCCGAGACCCAGTACTTC.

In its sample, this clone was seen once. The CDR3 protein is CASSKKADRDSYEQYF. The CDR3 DNA reads as TGTGCCAGCAGCAAAAAAGCCGACAGGGACTCCTACGAGCAGTACTTC. The chain recombines TRBV21-1 with TRBJ2-7; the table's D gene call, TRBD1, was not cross checked with the DNA. TRBV21-1 is a pseudogene segment. The CDR3 totals 16 residues.

The CDR3 region is CASSLTGLAMSPGELFF. Written as DNA, the CDR3 is TGCGCCAGCAGCTTAACTGGTCTAGCGATGTCTCCCGGGGAGCTGTTTTTT. The chain couples TRBV5-1 to TRBJ2-2; a possible D gene is TRBD2 (6 bases). The CDR3 has 17 residues. Germline CDR1 and CDR2: SGHRS and YFSETQ. With 2 bases removed from V and 6 bases from J, the gap between germline ends came to 20 bases. Looking up the rest from reference TRBV5-1 and TRBJ2-2 gives the full variable domain: KAGVTQTPRYLIKTRGQQVTLSCSPISGHRSVSWYQQTPGQGLQFLFEYFSETQRNKGNFPGRFSGRQFSNSRSEMNVSTLELGDSALYLCASSLTGLAMSPGELFFGEGSRLTVL.

V and J are TRBV5-1 and TRBJ1-1; TRBD1 is a possible D gene (5 bases). The germline CDR1 and CDR2 sequences are SGHRS and YFSETQ. Trimming stripped 1 base from V and 9 bases from J, with 19 bases between. The CDR3 has 15 residues. CDR3 sequence reads: CASSLTGDPGIQAFF. The CDR3 coding sequence is TGCGCCAGCAGCTTGACGGGTGACCCAGGGATTCAAGCTTTCTTT. Supplemented by reference TRBV5-1 and TRBJ1-1, the full variable domain reads KAGVTQTPRYLIKTRGQQVTLSCSPISGHRSVSWYQQTPGQGLQFLFEYFSETQRNKGNFPGRFSGRQFSNSRSEMNVSTLELGDSALYLCASSLTGDPGIQAFFGQGTRLTVV.

This chain joins TRBV5-1 and TRBJ2-5; D perhaps matches TRBD1 (5 bases). The CDR3 covers 14 residues. V was pared by 1 base and J by 0 bases, with 7 bases between. The germline V gene has CDR1 SGHRS and CDR2 YFSETQ. CDR3 nucleotides: TGCGCCAGCAGCTTGAGACAGTACCAAGAGACCCAGTACTTC. Residues: CASSLRQYQETQYF.

This clone was recorded once. The rearrangement links TRBV28 to TRBJ1-1, with D perhaps matching TRBD1 (5 bases). CDR3 length: 15 residues. The V end lost 5 bases, the J end lost 2 bases, and 15 bases lay between the germline ends. Germline-derived CDR1 and CDR2 are MDHEN and SYDVKM. CDR3 residues: CASSRPGSGNTEAFF. DNA of the CDR3: TGTGCCAGCAGTCGCCCAGGGTCGGGCAACACTGAAGCTTTCTTT.

The chain combines TRBV30 with TRBJ2-3; no firm D call. Germline-derived CDR1 and CDR2 are GTSNPN and SVGIG (reference sequence). Trimming left V 0 bases short and J 1 base short, with 8 bases between. CDR3 length: 14 residues. The chain's CDR3 is CAWSVSIRTDTQYF. The CDR3 coding sequence is TGTGCCTGGAGTGTTAGCATTCGCACAGATACGCAGTATTTT. Using reference TRBV30 and TRBJ2-3 for the parts outside the CDR3, the full variable domain is SQTIHQWPATLVQPVGSPLSLECTVEGTSNPNLYWYRQAAGRGLQLLFYSVGIGQISSEVPQNLSASRPQDRQFILSSKKLLLSDSGFYLCAWSVSIRTDTQYFGPGTRLTVL.

As for this clone: A junction boundary mismatches the germline segment, possibly from a read error. This chain connects TRBV7-7 to TRBJ2-2, with D maybe TRBD1 (6 bases). Germline-derived CDR1 and CDR2 are SSHAT and FNYEAQ (reference sequence). This CDR3 contains 14 residues. The DNA of the CDR3 is TGTGCTAGCAGCTTAGGCAGGGGAACCGGGGAGCTGTTTTTT. Translating it yields CASSLGRGTGELFF.

This clone was detected a few times. V gene TRBV7-6 combines with J gene TRBJ2-2; 10 nucleotides match TRBD2. The germline V gene encodes CDR1 SGHVS and CDR2 FNYEAQ. V was clipped by 3 bases and J by 1 base; unmatched bases: 2. This CDR3 has 16 amino acids. CDR3 residues: CASSFGLAVNTGELFF. CDR3 DNA: TGTGCCAGCAGCTTCGGACTAGCGGTGAACACCGGGGAGCTGTTTTTT.

This chain connects TRBV27 to TRBJ1-1; D remains unclear. The CDR3 covers 13 residues. Germline-derived CDR1 and CDR2 are MNHEY and SMNVEV (reference sequence). V was cut by 9 bases and J by 1 base, with 12 bases left in between. CDR3 sequence: CASRRIPNTEAFF. In DNA, the CDR3 is TGTGCCAGTAGGAGGATCCCGAACACTGAAGCTTTCTTT.

CDR3 loop: CASSDLAFLRGTGELFF. CDR3 nucleotide sequence: TGTGCCAGCAGCGACCTAGCCTTTCTTCGCGGGACCGGGGAGCTGTTTTTT. V gene TRBV9 combines with J gene TRBJ2-2; maybe TRBD2 (5 bases). The CDR3 is made up of 17 amino acids. Looked up from germline, CDR1 is SGDLS and CDR2 is YYNGEE. Trimming took 3 bases from V and 5 from J, leaving 20 bases between them.

The chain links TRBV28 to TRBJ2-1; 7 positions agree with TRBD2. The CDR3 length is 17 residues. The junction had 18 bases not matched to a gene; V was cut back by 6 bases and J by 7 bases. Per germline, CDR1 MDHEN and CDR2 SYDVKM. This chain's CDR3 is CASRYDHLPGGSNEQFF. The CDR3 DNA follows: TGTGCCAGCAGATATGACCACCTGCCGGGGGGTTCGAATGAGCAGTTCTTC.

This chain uses TRBV5-1 with TRBJ2-7; 7 bases are shared with TRBD2. Looked up from germline, CDR1 is SGHRS and CDR2 is YFSETQ. The CDR3 loop spans 14 amino acids. Trimming cost V 3 bases and J 7 bases; bases outside gene matches: 10. This chain's CDR3 is CASSSGEGIGEQYF. CDR3 sequence (DNA): TGCGCCAGCAGCTCCGGGGAGGGCATAGGGGAGCAGTACTTC. The variable domain in full, with the rest retrieved from reference TRBV5-1 and TRBJ2-7, is KAGVTQTPRYLIKTRGQQVTLSCSPISGHRSVSWYQQTPGQGLQFLFEYFSETQRNKGNFPGRFSGRQFSNSRSEMNVSTLELGDSALYLCASSSGEGIGEQYFGPGTRLTVT.

This clone has a handful of counts. The chain is built from TRBV27 and TRBJ2-7; 9 bases line up with TRBD2. The CDR3 spans 14 residues. Germline V lookup: CDR1 MNHEY, CDR2 SMNVEV (reference sequence). Trimming took 5 bases from V and 2 from J; bases not matched to a gene: 4. The CDR3 DNA sequence: TGTGCCAGCAGTCCTGGACTAGCGACCTACGAGCAGTACTTC. The encoded protein is CASSPGLATYEQYF.

This chain uses TRBV11-2 with TRBJ2-7, with 10 bases aligning to TRBD2. The CDR3 length is 15 residues. Per the germline V gene, CDR1 is SGHAT and CDR2 is FQNNGV. V shed 1 base and J 1 base; nucleotides not matched to a gene: 1. CDR3 in amino acids: CASSLVAGGSYEQYF. CDR3 sequence (DNA): TGTGCCAGCAGCTTAGTAGCGGGAGGTTCCTACGAGCAGTACTTC.

The rearrangement joins TRBV7-8 to TRBJ2-2; 8 bases are a match to TRBD1. This CDR3 region has 16 residues. Germline V CDR1 and CDR2: SGHVS, FQNEAQ. The J segment lost 5 bases and the V segment lost 1 base, leaving 6 bases of the junction unmatched. The CDR3 DNA follows: TGTGCCAGCAGCTTAGTGGGACAGGTCGTAACCGGGGAGCTGTTTTTT. Amino acids: CASSLVGQVVTGELFF.

Turning to this clone: A read error may account for a junction end that differs from germline. The rearrangement uses TRBV11-3 and TRBJ2-1; possibly TRBD1 for D (5 bases). This CDR3 comprises 15 residues. Germline lookup yields CDR1 SGHNT and CDR2 YENEEA. CDR3 amino acids: CASSSRVGAYNEQFF. CDR3 coding DNA: TGCGCCAGCAGCTCCAGGGTAGGGGCCTACAATGAGCAGTTCTTC.

V gene TRBV28 combines with J gene TRBJ2-7, with 7 bases fitting TRBD2. The CDR3 covers 13 residues. Losses at the gene ends were 7 bases for V and 3 bases for J; bases not matched to a gene: 6. Germline loops: CDR1 MDHEN, CDR2 SYDVKM. CDR3 in amino acids: CASTTVAGYEQYF. For the CDR3, the DNA is TGTGCCAGCACCACGGTAGCGGGCTACGAGCAGTACTTC.